The 15 T cell receptor beta chains reported below all come from one sample, sequenced in a study of T cells in Graves' hyperthyroidism and ophthalmopathy. RNA transcripts gave rise to amplified TCR beta CDR3 regions. HTBI primers were employed in a first-round RT-PCR of the TCR CDR3. TCRdb re-called the multiplex PCR reads through MiXCR, storing one row per CDR3 protein. The sample shows roughly 420,000 distinct CDR3 sequences, around 13% of them seen only once. The material sequenced was blood. These receptors were obtained from a woman aged 18-35 years with Graves' hyperthyroidism.

This clonotype was seen repeatedly, ten times or more. The rearrangement joins TRBV6-6 to TRBJ1-1; no definite D call. The germline gives CDR1 MNHNY, CDR2 SVGAGI (reference sequence). There are 15 residues in the CDR3. Trimming removed 0 bases at V and 0 bases at J, with 8 bases between. Written as DNA, the CDR3 is TGTGCCAGCAGTTACTCTAAGGTTTTGAACACTGAAGCTTTCTTT. It translates to CASSYSKVLNTEAFF.

This clonotype has a count of ten or more. The V call is TRBV12-3 or TRBV12-4, the J call TRBJ2-1; D is possibly TRBD2 (7 bases). The V gene lost 5 bases and the J gene lost 7 bases, with 15 bases spanning the gap. The CDR3 length is 14 residues. The CDR3 coding sequence is TGTGCCAGCAGTCCCCTAGGGGGGGCAAATGAGCAGTTCTTC. Amino acid sequence: CASSPLGGANEQFF.

At least ten counts were recorded for this clonotype. CDR3 nucleotide sequence: TGTGCCAGCAGCTTAGGTGGTAGCCCAGATACGCAGTATTTT. It is translated as CASSLGGSPDTQYF. This chain connects TRBV7-6 to TRBJ2-3, with D unclear. CDR3 size: 14 residues. Trimming left V 1 base short and J 4 bases short, with 9 bases between. Germline V gene lookup returns CDR1 SGHVS and CDR2 FNYEAQ.

Many counts were recorded for this clonotype. The rearrangement uses TRBV29-1 and TRBJ2-3; TRBD1 is a possible D gene (5 bases). Trimming shortened V by 4 bases and J by 2 bases, and 13 bases separated the two germline ends. Germline CDR1 and CDR2: SQVTM and ANQGSEA. This CDR3 has 14 amino acids. CDR3: CSVGARVHTDTQYF. Here the CDR3 DNA reads TGCAGCGTTGGGGCCAGGGTACACACAGATACGCAGTATTTT.

This clonotype was picked up many times. This chain uses TRBV6-1 with TRBJ2-2; D is perhaps TRBD1 (5 bases). The CDR3 consists of 18 residues. CDR1 is MNHNS and CDR2 is SASEGT in the germline V gene. Trimming took off 2 bases at V and 4 bases at J, with 20 bases between the two ends. The CDR3 DNA is TGTGCCAGCAGTGAAAGTCATCGGACAACGATTACCACCGGGGAGCTGTTTTTT. It yields the protein CASSESHRTTITTGELFF.

The rearrangement links TRBV6-2 or TRBV6-3 to TRBJ2-7; TRBD1 agrees at 7 bases. This CDR3 region has 15 residues. CDR1 is MNHEY and CDR2 is SVGEGT in the germline V gene. Germline trimming cut 6 bases from V and 2 bases from J; bases unmatched to any gene: 10. CDR3: CASRPGTELTYEQYF. The CDR3 nucleotides read TGTGCCAGCAGACCAGGGACAGAACTAACCTACGAGCAGTACTTC.

The rearrangement links TRBV6-7 to TRBJ1-1; D is ambiguous. TRBV6-7 is reported as an ORF; its role is uncertain. The CDR3 covers 15 residues. V dropped 0 bases and J dropped 3 bases, with 11 bases sitting between them. This chain's CDR3 is CASSYSVASDTEAFF. DNA for the CDR3: TGTGCCAGCAGTTACTCCGTGGCGTCGGACACTGAAGCTTTCTTT.

This clonotype was observed at least ten times. The V gene is TRBV20-1, the J gene TRBJ2-3, with TRBD2 matching 14 bases. This CDR3 has 15 residues. Germline V gene lookup returns CDR1 DFQATT and CDR2 SNEGSKA (reference sequence). J gave up 5 bases and V 8 bases, and 9 bases lay outside the gene matches. In nucleotides, the CDR3 is TGCAGTACCTCAACCGGGACTAGCGGGAGAGATACGCAGTATTTT. Translating gives CSTSTGTSGRDTQYF.

The genes are TRBV5-4 and TRBJ1-5; no clear D gene. CDR3 length: 13 residues. CDR1 and CDR2 (germline): SGHNT, YYREEE (reference sequence). Trimming took 9 bases from V and 1 from J, leaving 11 bases between them. CDR3 nucleotides: TGTGCCACTACGGACGGAAGCAATCAGCCCCAGCATTTT. Its protein product is CATTDGSNQPQHF.

This clonotype was seen repeatedly, ten times or more. The chain joins TRBV2 to TRBJ2-1, with TRBD1 as a possible D gene (7 bases). The CDR3 runs 14 residues. V was trimmed by 0 bases and J by 8 bases, leaving 11 bases between them. CDR1 is SNHLY and CDR2 is FYNNEI in the germline V gene. CDR3: CASSEAGRGDEQFF. The CDR3 bases are TGTGCCAGCAGTGAAGCGGGCAGGGGGGATGAGCAGTTCTTC.

The sample holds a few counts of this clonotype. This chain links TRBV5-8 with TRBJ1-5; D uncertain. This CDR3 contains 11 residues. CDR1 is SGHTS and CDR2 is YDEGEE in the germline V gene. Trimming removed 2 bases from V and 6 bases from J, with 3 bases in between. CDR3 sequence (DNA): TGTGCCAGCAGCTTATTTCAGCCCCAGCATTTT. It encodes CASSLFQPQHF.

This clonotype has ten or more counts. The chain recombines TRBV7-3 with TRBJ2-7, with 9 bases lining up with TRBD2. CDR3 length equals 15 residues. The germline V gene encodes CDR1 SGHTA and CDR2 FQGTGA. Trimming removed 5 bases from V and 0 bases from J; junction bases left unmatched: 5. The CDR3 DNA follows: TGTGCCAGCAGCCTTAGCGGGAGCCCCTCCTACGAGCAGTACTTC. It yields the protein CASSLSGSPSYEQYF.

Comment on this clonotype: Germline and junction disagree at one end, which may indicate a read error. J is TRBJ2-2 and V is TRBV7-7; D uncertain. Germline assignment: CDR1 SSHAT and CDR2 FNYEAQ (reference sequence). The CDR3 spans 14 residues. CDR3 bases: TGTGCTAGCAGCAAATTCAGAAACACCGGGGAGCTGTTTTTT. Protein: CASSKFRNTGELFF.

J is TRBJ2-1 and V is TRBV20-1; 10 bases fit TRBD2. Germline-derived CDR1 and CDR2 are DFQATT and SNEGSKA (reference sequence). The J segment lost 7 bases and the V segment lost 4 bases, leaving 7 bases of the junction unmatched. The CDR3 consists of 14 residues. For the CDR3, the DNA is TGCAGTGCTACAGCGGGAGGGGTTTATAATGAGCAGTTCTTC. Protein product: CSATAGGVYNEQFF.

This clonotype was seen many times. The chain recombines TRBV9 with TRBJ2-1; D unclear. Germline CDR1 is SGDLS and CDR2 is YYNGEE. Trimming removed 4 bases from V and 8 bases from J, with 16 bases in between. CDR3 size: 14 residues. For the CDR3, the DNA is TGTGCCAGCAGCCCCCAGACATGGGGTGATGAGCAGTTCTTC. It codes for CASSPQTWGDEQFF.